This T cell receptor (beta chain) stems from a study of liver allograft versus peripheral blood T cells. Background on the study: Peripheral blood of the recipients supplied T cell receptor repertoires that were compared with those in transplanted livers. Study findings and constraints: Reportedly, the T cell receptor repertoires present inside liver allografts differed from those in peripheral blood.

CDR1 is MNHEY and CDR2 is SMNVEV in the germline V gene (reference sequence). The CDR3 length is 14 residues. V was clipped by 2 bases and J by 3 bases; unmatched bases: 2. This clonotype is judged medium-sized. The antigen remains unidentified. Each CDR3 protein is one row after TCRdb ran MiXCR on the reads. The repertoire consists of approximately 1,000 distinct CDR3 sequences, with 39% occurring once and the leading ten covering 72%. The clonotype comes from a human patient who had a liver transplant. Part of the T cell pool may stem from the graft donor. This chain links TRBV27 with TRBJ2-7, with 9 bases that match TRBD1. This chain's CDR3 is CASSLGTGNYEQYF. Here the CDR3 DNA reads TGTGCCAGCAGTTTAGGGACAGGGAACTACGAGCAGTACTTC.